These 9 T cell receptor beta chains were sequenced from one sample in a study of cytomegalovirus exposure and HLA in healthy donors. The study ran its PCR with 60 Vbeta and 13 Jbeta primers. Sequencing used immunoSEQ multiplex PCR; TCRdb keeps in-frame clones, though not all of them. The sample yields 150,000 to 200,000 clones, over 70% seen once. Input material: PBMCs. The receptors shown here come from a woman aged 25 to 45 in good health and CMV-seronegative.

A word on this clone: At one end, the junction sequence differs from germline, possibly due to a read error. Other DNA variants within this sample encode the same CDR3. CDR3 coding DNA: TGCGCCAGCAGCTTGCTGACAGGGGATAATGAGCAGTTCTTC. Translation: CASSLLTGDNEQFF. The V gene is TRBV5-5, the J gene TRBJ2-1; 8 nucleotides agree with TRBD1. The CDR3 loop spans 14 amino acids. The V gene's germline CDR1 is SGHKS and CDR2 YYEKEE (reference sequence).

As regards this clone: One end of the junction is discordant with germline, which a read error may explain. This chain uses TRBV7-7 with TRBJ2-2, with D perhaps matching TRBD1 (5 bases). This CDR3 has 13 amino acids. Germline V gives CDR1 SSHAT, CDR2 FNYEAQ (reference sequence). CDR3 in DNA: TGTGCTAGCAGCCAAGACAGAACCGGGGAGCTGTTTTTT. Translated, it gives CASSQDRTGELFF.

This clone was recorded only once. DNA of the CDR3: TGTGCCAGCAGTTACATGAACACTGAAGCTTTCTTT. Translation: CASSYMNTEAFF. V gene TRBV5-5 combines with J gene TRBJ1-1; D unresolved. V lost 5 bases and J lost 0, with 5 bases in between. The CDR3 sequence is 12 residues long. The V gene's germline CDR1 is SGHKS and CDR2 YYEKEE (reference sequence). Together with reference TRBV5-5 and TRBJ1-1, the CDR3 gives the full variable domain: DAGVTQSPTHLIKTRGQQVTLRCSPISGHKSVSWYQQVLGQGPQFIFQYYEKEERGRGNFPDRFSARQFPNYSSELNVNALLLGDSALYLCASSYMNTEAFFGQGTRLTVV.

V gene TRBV7-3 combines with J gene TRBJ2-1, with TRBD2 matching over 9 bases. Trimming at V came to 6 bases and at J to 3 bases, leaving 3 bases not matched to a gene. The germline V gene has CDR1 SGHTA and CDR2 FQGTGA. The CDR3 spans 14 residues. The DNA of the CDR3 is TGTGCCAGCAGTAGACTAGCGGACTACAATGAGCAGTTCTTC. This gives the protein CASSRLADYNEQFF.

The J gene is TRBJ1-1, the V gene TRBV5-1; 7 bases are shared with TRBD1. From germline, CDR1 is SGHRS and CDR2 YFSETQ. The J segment lost 2 bases and the V segment lost 4 bases, leaving 5 bases of the junction unmatched. This CDR3 region has 14 residues. The DNA for the CDR3 is TGCGCCAGCAGCATAGGACAGGTAAACACTGAAGCTTTCTTT. It codes for CASSIGQVNTEAFF.

The chain couples TRBV27 to TRBJ1-6, with TRBD1 matching over 7 bases. CDR3 length equals 16 residues. After removal of 6 bases from V and 7 bases from J, the junction contained 12 bases not matched to a gene. Looked up from germline, CDR1 is MNHEY and CDR2 is SMNVEV (reference sequence). The CDR3 is CASRPDRDSTNSPLHF. The CDR3 region has the DNA TGTGCCAGCAGACCAGATAGGGACAGCACAAATTCACCCCTCCACTTT.

This clone was found a few times. The J gene is TRBJ1-4, the V gene TRBV5-6; weak D call: TRBD1 (5 bases). This CDR3 comprises 14 residues. Trimming shortened V by 3 bases and J by 8 bases, and 14 bases separated the two germline ends. Germline values: CDR1 SGHDT, CDR2 YYEEEE. Here the CDR3 reads CASSSTQKGEKLFF. The CDR3, as DNA: TGTGCCAGCAGCTCGACACAAAAGGGGGAAAAACTGTTTTTT.

V usage is TRBV19 and J usage is TRBJ1-1; D gene ambiguous. V was trimmed by 10 bases and J by 9 bases, leaving 15 bases between them. The CDR3 runs to 11 residues. CDR1 is LNHDA, CDR2 SQIVND, per germline (reference sequence). This chain's CDR3 is CATLRQSQAFF. The CDR3 region has the DNA TGTGCCACTCTCCGACAATCCCAAGCTTTCTTT. Combining the CDR3 with reference TRBV19 and TRBJ1-1 gives the whole variable domain DGGITQSPKYLFRKEGQNVTLSCEQNLNHDAMYWYRQDPGQGLRLIYYSQIVNDFQKGDIAEGYSVSREKKESFPLTVTSAQKNPTAFYLCATLRQSQAFFGQGTRLTVV.

The rearrangement links TRBV7-2 to TRBJ2-3; D perhaps matches TRBD2 (6 bases). Trimming left V 11 bases short and J 4 bases short, with 16 bases between. The length of the CDR3 is 13 residues. CDR1 is SGHTA and CDR2 is FQGNSA in the germline V gene. The CDR3 loop reads CAGGRERADTQYF. DNA for the CDR3: TGTGCCGGCGGGCGGGAAAGGGCAGATACGCAGTATTTT. Full variable domain (rest looked up from reference TRBV7-2 and TRBJ2-3): GAGVSQSPSNKVTEKGKDVELRCDPISGHTALYWYRQSLGQGLEFLIYFQGNSAPDKSGLPSDRFSAERTGGSVSTLTIQRTQQEDSAVYLCAGGRERADTQYFGPGTRLTVL.